This TCR beta chain was recovered during a study of blood T cell repertoires in COVID-19. Study in general: From T cells, B-cell-depleted T cells, or PBMCs came the material, which was cDNA or gDNA.

Individuals drawn from approximately 26 US areas were about 18 to 100 years old. The V and J ends lost 5 bases and 2 bases, in that order; junction bases with no gene match: 9. Looked up from germline, CDR1 is SGHTS and CDR2 is YDEGEE. This CDR3 contains 15 residues. In the original workflow: Amplification of reference gene primers was used by the study to estimate nucleated cell counts. The method was immunoSEQ multiplex PCR; TCRdb's version includes in-frame clones alone and lacks a portion of them. V and J calls and clone size are given by that table; D and trimming were obtained from the DNA. The sample lists around 160,000 clones; approximately 87% were seen once.

The clonotype originates from a woman in her thirties with acute COVID-19. The chain combines TRBV5-8 with TRBJ2-7; 8 nucleotides line up with TRBD1. Sequencing was performed on PBMCs or T cells enriched from blood (not recorded which). CDR3 protein: CASSYGQGRPYEQYF. The CDR3 coding sequence is TGTGCCAGCAGTTACGGACAGGGTAGGCCCTACGAGCAGTACTTC.